This TCR beta chain was found in a study of cytomegalovirus exposure and HLA in healthy donors. Study observations and caveats: For TCR beta chains, V- and J-gene trimming was later linked to a missense DCLRE1C variant. Later analysis indicated greater clonal expansion among HLA-associated TCR beta chains than among equally common other chains. 87-base-pair reads could not separate some V segments, including TRBV6-2 and TRBV6-3.

The PCR made use of 60 Vbeta and 13 Jbeta primers. In the authors' workflow: Some 9.9 million shared chains were among around 80 million unique TCR beta chains counted in a later analysis. TCRdb keeps only in-frame clones here, not all; method: immunoSEQ multiplex PCR. D and trimming were read from the DNA, whereas the V and J calls and clone size are those reported in that table. The sample includes some 140,000 clones, roughly three quarters of them seen just once. Trimming left V 3 bases short and J 13 bases short, with 15 bases between. From germline, CDR1 is SEHNR and CDR2 FQNEAQ (reference sequence). The CDR3 spans 12 residues. As for this clone: Its antigen is undetermined.

The source of this sequence is a man between 18 and 29 years old in good health and CMV-seronegative. Sequenced input: PBMCs. This chain connects TRBV7-9 to TRBJ1-1, with D uncertain. The DNA of the CDR3 is TGTGCCAGCAGCTTTGCCGGGCCTCGGGGTTTCTTT. It is translated as CASSFAGPRGFF.